The TCR beta chain described here comes from a study of identical twins. Overall study findings and caveats: Shared out-of-frame alpha sequences (those common to twins) showed excess low generation probability. In drawing conclusions, the study used cross-sectional statistical analysis and did not follow the same donors. Whereas memory repertoires showed no such difference, abundant cord blood beta clonotypes carried fewer insertions. Analyses based on zero insertions could be partly confounded by invariant MAIT and iNKT cells.

The length of the CDR3 is 14 residues. Trimming cost V 4 bases and J 2 bases; bases outside gene matches: 3. Germline loops: CDR1 MDHEN, CDR2 SYDVKM. Each CDR3 protein gets one entry after TCRdb re-called the 5' RACE reads with MiXCR. The table shows about 480,000 distinct CDR3 sequences, with 11% to 15% occurring only once. The sample holds a few counts of this clonotype. Antigen: not known. These data are also associated with another study on yellow fever vaccine responses in identical twins.

Material for sequencing was CD4+ T cells sorted from blood. The source of this sequence is a woman between 18 and 30 years old in good health. The chain joins TRBV28 to TRBJ1-1; 8 nucleotides agree with TRBD1. The CDR3, as DNA: TGTGCCAGCAGTTGGACAGGGCCTAACACTGAAGCTTTCTTT. Protein: CASSWTGPNTEAFF.